The rows below give T cell receptor beta chains drawn from one sample of a study of T cell changes during pregnancy in multiple sclerosis. TCRdb's table, derived via immunoSEQ multiplex PCR, lists solely in-frame clones and lacks some. In the table there are some 79,000 clones, approximately 90% of which are singletons. The sample in question was CD4+ T cells from peripheral blood mononuclear cells, obtained in the second trimester of pregnancy. These receptors came from a female donor with multiple sclerosis, enrolled in a pregnancy study. Both conserved end residues are part of each CDR3. The order of the fields is clone size, D gene, V gene, J gene, CDR3 DNA, CDR3 protein. The D gene is left open where the match is weak. The size entry is marked missing in some rows and otherwise reads once, few, many or a size class.

size: .; D: .; V: TRBV28; J: TRBJ2-7; DNA: TGTGCCAGCACGGGGTACTCCTCCTACGAGCAGTACTTC; CDR3: CASTGYSSYEQYF
size: .; D: .; V: TRBV19; J: TRBJ2-7; DNA: TGTGCCAGTAGTATAGACAGGAACTACGAGCAGTACTTC; CDR3: CASSIDRNYEQYF
size: .; D: .; V: TRBV28; J: TRBJ2-7; DNA: TGTGCCAGCAGTTTGGCCACCGCCTACGAGCAGTACTTC; CDR3: CASSLATAYEQYF
size: .; D: TRBD1; V: TRBV7-6; J: TRBJ2-3; DNA: TGTGCCAGCAGCTGGGGACAGGGGGTGGGAGATACGCAGTATTTT; CDR3: CASSWGQGVGDTQYF
size: .; D: .; V: TRBV20-1; J: TRBJ1-1; DNA: TGCAGTGCTACCCAGATGAGGGCTTTCTTT; CDR3: CSATQMRAFF
size: .; D: TRBD1; V: TRBV6-1; J: TRBJ2-4; DNA: TGTGCCAGCAGTGAACAGGGGGCTCACATTCAGTACTTC; CDR3: CASSEQGAHIQYF
size: once; D: .; V: TRBV29-1; J: TRBJ2-3; DNA: TGCAGCGCCGACAGTTGGACTAATCCAGATACGCAGTATTTT; CDR3: CSADSWTNPDTQYF
size: .; D: TRBD2; V: TRBV9; J: TRBJ2-3; DNA: TGTGCCAGCAGGCGGGGGGTTGCAGATACGCAGTATTTT; CDR3: CASRRGVADTQYF
size: once; D: TRBD1; V: TRBV19; J: TRBJ1-2; DNA: TGTGCCAGTAGTATGACGCCAGGGCCCCGACAGGGACTTGAATACACCTTC; CDR3: CASSMTPGPRQGLEYTF
size: .; D: TRBD2; V: TRBV9; J: TRBJ2-1; DNA: TGTGCCAGCAGCGCCGGACTAGCGGGAAATGAGCAGTTCTTC; CDR3: CASSAGLAGNEQFF
size: .; D: .; V: TRBV15; J: TRBJ2-1; DNA: TGTGCCACCAGCAGAGACGAGGGTGAGCAGTTCTTC; CDR3: CATSRDEGEQFF
size: .; D: .; V: TRBV15; J: TRBJ2-7; DNA: TGTGCCACCAGCAGAGATCTTAGGGGGTCCTACGAGCAGTACTTC; CDR3: CATSRDLRGSYEQYF
size: .; D: TRBD1; V: TRBV5-1; J: TRBJ2-5; DNA: TGCGCCAGCAGCCCACCGGGACAGGGTAAAGAGACCCAGTACTTC; CDR3: CASSPPGQGKETQYF
size: .; D: TRBD2; V: TRBV7-2; J: TRBJ2-7; DNA: TGTGCCAGCTCGGGACTAGCGGGGTCCTACATAGTCGGGCAGTACTTC; CDR3: CASSGLAGSYIVGQYF
size: few; D: TRBD1; V: TRBV29-1; J: TRBJ1-5; DNA: TGCAGCGTTGGGGGACAGGGGAATCAGCCCCAGCATTTT; CDR3: CSVGGQGNQPQHF
size: .; D: TRBD2; V: TRBV7-3; J: TRBJ2-5; DNA: TGTGCCAGCAGCTCCGGACTAGCGGGGGATCGGACCCAGTACTTC; CDR3: CASSSGLAGDRTQYF
size: .; D: .; V: TRBV28; J: TRBJ2-7; DNA: TGTGCCAGCAGTTCGAAATCTACATGGTACTACTCCTACGAGCAGTACTTC; CDR3: CASSSKSTWYYSYEQYF
size: .; D: .; V: TRBV11-1; J: TRBJ2-7; DNA: TGTGCCAGCAGCTCCAGGGGGCGGGGGGGCCAGCCCTACGAGCAGTACTTC; CDR3: CASSSRGRGGQPYEQYF
size: .; D: .; V: TRBV30; J: TRBJ1-1; DNA: TGTGCCTGGAGGGTCCTGGGCCGGATGCGACATGAAGCTTTCTTT; CDR3: CAWRVLGRMRHEAFF
size: .; D: TRBD2; V: TRBV2; J: TRBJ2-7; DNA: TGTGCCAGCAGTGTGTTGAACGGGAGGGCCGCCTACGAGCAGTACTTC; CDR3: CASSVLNGRAAYEQYF
size: .; D: .; V: TRBV15; J: TRBJ1-1; DNA: TGTGCCACCAGCAGAGATCTACGGGGGACTGAAGCTTTCTTT; CDR3: CATSRDLRGTEAFF
size: .; D: .; V: TRBV19; J: TRBJ2-7; DNA: TGTGCCAGTAGTATAGGCGGTGGCCTCGACTCCTACGAGCAGTACTTC; CDR3: CASSIGGGLDSYEQYF
size: .; D: .; V: TRBV5-6; J: TRBJ1-5; DNA: TGTGCCAGCAGCTCCCCGGGGCGGGGGAAGCCCCAGCATTTT; CDR3: CASSSPGRGKPQHF
size: .; D: TRBD2; V: TRBV2; J: TRBJ2-4; DNA: TGTGCCAGCAGTGAGCGGGGGGGCCGAAACATTCAGTACTTC; CDR3: CASSERGGRNIQYF
size: once; D: .; V: TRBV6-6; J: TRBJ2-7; DNA: TGTGCCAGCAGTGTCCGGGACAAAATCTACGAGCAGTACTTC; CDR3: CASSVRDKIYEQYF
size: .; D: TRBD1; V: TRBV6-5; J: TRBJ2-3; DNA: TGTGCCAGCAGACTGGGACAGGGGGCTGCAGATACGCAGTATTTT; CDR3: CASRLGQGAADTQYF
size: few; D: .; V: TRBV20-1; J: TRBJ1-1; DNA: TGCAGTGCAAACAGGGCCAAGGAAGCTTTCTTT; CDR3: CSANRAKEAFF
size: .; D: TRBD1; V: TRBV10-3; J: TRBJ1-1; DNA: TGTGCCATCAGGTGGGACAGCCTGAACACTGAAGCTTTCTTT; CDR3: CAIRWDSLNTEAFF
size: .; D: TRBD1; V: TRBV7-9; J: TRBJ2-7; DNA: TGTGCCAGCAGCTTAGTCCCCGGACAGGGTGTTTACGAGCAGTACTTC; CDR3: CASSLVPGQGVYEQYF
size: .; D: TRBD1; V: TRBV28; J: TRBJ2-4; DNA: TGTGCCAGCAGACTGGGACAGTCCAAAAACATTCAGTACTTC; CDR3: CASRLGQSKNIQYF